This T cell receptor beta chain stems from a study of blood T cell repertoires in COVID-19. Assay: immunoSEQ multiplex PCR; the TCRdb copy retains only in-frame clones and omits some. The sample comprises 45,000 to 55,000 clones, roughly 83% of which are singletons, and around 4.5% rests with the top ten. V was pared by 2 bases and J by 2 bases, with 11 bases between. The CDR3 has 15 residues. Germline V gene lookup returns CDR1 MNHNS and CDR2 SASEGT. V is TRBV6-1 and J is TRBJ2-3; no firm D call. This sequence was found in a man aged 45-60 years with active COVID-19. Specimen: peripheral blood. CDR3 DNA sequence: TGTGCCAGCAGTGAATCCCGGTTGTTCACAGATACGCAGTATTTT. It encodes CASSESRLFTDTQYF.